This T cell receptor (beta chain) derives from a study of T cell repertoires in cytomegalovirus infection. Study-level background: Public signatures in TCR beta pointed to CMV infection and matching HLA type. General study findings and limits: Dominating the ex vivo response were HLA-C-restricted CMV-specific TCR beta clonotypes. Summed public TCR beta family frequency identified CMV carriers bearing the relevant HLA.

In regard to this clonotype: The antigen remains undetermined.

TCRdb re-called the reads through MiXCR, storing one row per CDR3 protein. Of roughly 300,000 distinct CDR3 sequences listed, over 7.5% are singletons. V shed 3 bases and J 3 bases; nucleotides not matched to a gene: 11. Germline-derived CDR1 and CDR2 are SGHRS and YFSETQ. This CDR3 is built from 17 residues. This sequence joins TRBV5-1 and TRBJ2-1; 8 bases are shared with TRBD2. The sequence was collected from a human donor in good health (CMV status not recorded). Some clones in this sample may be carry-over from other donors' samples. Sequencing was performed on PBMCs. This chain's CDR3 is CASSSTSGTRIYNEQFF. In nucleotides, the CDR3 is TGCGCCAGCAGCTCTACCTCCGGGACTAGGATCTACAATGAGCAGTTCTTC.